This T cell receptor (beta chain) stems from a study of human T cells and chemical hapten exposure. Sample time point: pre-sensitization, week 0. Specified treatment: therapeutic diphenylcyclopropenone sensitization with weekly scalp DPC. Study results and limitations: Significantly more large CDR3 similarity clusters were formed by expanded TCRs than by controls.

The ends were cut back, 6 bases at V and 6 bases at J, with 14 bases in the middle. The CDR3 totals 14 residues. About this clonotype itself: Its target is unknown.

Via MiXCR, TCRdb re-called the RACE reads, giving one row per CDR3 protein. Seen here are about 290,000 distinct CDR3 sequences, approximately 7.5% observed once, and the top ten hold roughly 1.2%. This chain connects TRBV12-3 or TRBV12-4 to TRBJ1-4, with a possible D match to TRBD1 (5 bases). Here the sequenced sample was whole blood, taken in connection with sensitization to the hapten diphenylcyclopropenone (DPC). This sequence originates from a man aged 18 to 35 with alopecia areata. Some clones in this sample may be carry-over from other donors' samples. CDR3 bases: TGTGCCAGCAGCACCGGACCGGGGGATGAAAAACTGTTTTTT. This gives the protein CASSTGPGDEKLFF.